The 21 T cell receptor beta chains below come from one sample, sequenced in a study of shared clonotypes between healthy human individuals. Sequencing was performed with immunoSEQ multiplex PCR; in TCRdb, only in-frame clones are kept and a portion is missing. The sample yields some 1.4 million clones, roughly 96% seen once. The sample comprised naive CD4+ T cells sorted from blood. Subset specified: CD45RA+ positively selected. These receptors originate from a man aged 25 to 40 in good health.

The chain's CDR3 is CASSPLDGDTHEQYF. CDR3 nucleotide sequence: TGTGCCAGCAGTCCTTTAGACGGGGACACCCACGAGCAGTACTTC. The chain couples TRBV27 to TRBJ2-7; D possibly corresponds to TRBD1 (6 bases). The CDR3 totals 15 residues. V was cut by 5 bases and J by 5 bases, with 19 bases left in between. The germline gives CDR1 MNHEY, CDR2 SMNVEV (reference sequence).

The chain combines TRBV29-1 with TRBJ1-2; TRBD1 matches 7 bases. The germline V gene has CDR1 SQVTM and CDR2 ANQGSEA. J gave up 6 bases and V 4 bases, and 8 bases lay outside the gene matches. The CDR3 totals 13 residues. The CDR3 bases are TGCAGCGTTGCTGGGACAGCCCGGCATGGCTACACCTTC. Its translation: CSVAGTARHGYTF.

This chain joins TRBV5-5 and TRBJ1-5; 9 nucleotides line up with TRBD1. Trimming took 4 bases from V and 4 from J; bases not matched to a gene: 3. This CDR3 comprises 14 residues. Germline assignment: CDR1 SGHKS and CDR2 YYEKEE (reference sequence). In DNA, the CDR3 is TGTGCCAGCAGCACCGGGACAGGGAATCAGCCCCAGCATTTT. Translation gives CASSTGTGNQPQHF. Full variable domain (missing parts from reference TRBV5-5 and TRBJ1-5): DAGVTQSPTHLIKTRGQQVTLRCSPISGHKSVSWYQQVLGQGPQFIFQYYEKEERGRGNFPDRFSARQFPNYSSELNVNALLLGDSALYLCASSTGTGNQPQHFGDGTRLSIL.

Here the CDR3 reads CASSYPLGRKSTDTQYF. The CDR3 nucleotides read TGTGCCAGCAGCTATCCCCTAGGTCGGAAGAGCACAGATACGCAGTATTTT. The chain uses TRBV14 and TRBJ2-3; no clear D gene. The germline V gene has CDR1 SGHDN and CDR2 FVKESK. V was cut by 5 bases and J by 0 bases, with 18 bases left in between. The CDR3 length is 17 residues.

The rearrangement joins TRBV5-1 to TRBJ2-3, with 13 nucleotides matching TRBD2. The germline V gene has CDR1 SGHRS and CDR2 YFSETQ. The CDR3 is made up of 16 amino acids. V was pared by 4 bases and J by 5 bases, with 7 bases of the junction left unmatched. CDR3 in amino acids: CASSQGTSGDIDTQYF. Here the CDR3 DNA reads TGCGCCAGCAGCCAAGGGACTAGCGGGGACATAGATACGCAGTATTTT.

The chain is built from TRBV15 and TRBJ2-7; tentatively, D is TRBD1 or TRBD2 (5 bases each). Germline values: CDR1 LNHNV, CDR2 YYDKDF (reference sequence). V was shortened by 5 bases and J by 0 bases, with 26 bases between the two germline ends. CDR3 length: 19 residues. CDR3 DNA sequence: TGTGCCACCAGCCCCACCGGGACCCCCGTCTCCCCATACTCCTACGAGCAGTACTTC. This sequence encodes CATSPTGTPVSPYSYEQYF.

The V gene is TRBV4-3, the J gene TRBJ2-2, with D possibly being TRBD1 or TRBD2 (6 bases each). Germline V gene lookup returns CDR1 LGHNA and CDR2 YSLEER. CDR3 length equals 17 residues. The V gene lost 0 bases and the J gene lost 7 bases, with 18 bases spanning the gap. This CDR3 reads CASSQDRGPGGGGELFF. CDR3 nucleotides: TGCGCCAGCAGCCAAGATCGGGGGCCCGGAGGAGGCGGGGAGCTGTTTTTT.

The genes are TRBV5-1 and TRBJ2-7; 10 nucleotides line up with TRBD1. V gave up 4 bases and J gave up 3 bases; unmatched junction bases: 4. This CDR3 is 14 amino acids long. Germline CDR1 is SGHRS and CDR2 is YFSETQ. The CDR3 loop reads CASSVRTGGYEQYF. The CDR3 DNA is TGCGCCAGCAGCGTAAGGACAGGGGGCTACGAGCAGTACTTC.

In DNA form, the CDR3 reads TGTGCCAGCAGTGAAGCTACTAGCGGGAGGTTCTACGAGCAGTACTTC. Translation gives CASSEATSGRFYEQYF. The rearrangement uses TRBV6-1 and TRBJ2-7; the match to TRBD2 covers 12 bases. There are 16 residues in the CDR3. In germline, CDR1 is MNHNS, CDR2 SASEGT. V was clipped by 0 bases and J by 3 bases; unmatched bases: 3.

The chain's CDR3 is CASSPTSGKSYNEQFF. CDR3 in DNA: TGTGCCAGCAGTCCGACTAGCGGGAAATCCTACAATGAGCAGTTCTTC. The chain employs TRBV7-2 and TRBJ2-1, with 11 bases that match TRBD2. Germline values: CDR1 SGHTA, CDR2 FQGNSA. V shed 6 bases and J 1 base; nucleotides not matched to a gene: 5. The CDR3 is 16 amino acids.

V and J are TRBV27 and TRBJ2-7; 7 nucleotides line up with TRBD1. The CDR3 sequence is 14 residues long. V lost 6 bases and J lost 3; bases outside the gene matches: 8. Germline CDR1 reads MNHEY; CDR2 reads SMNVEV (reference sequence). For the CDR3, the DNA is TGTGCCAGCAGCTTTTACAGGGGCGGCTACGAGCAGTACTTC. Its translation is CASSFYRGGYEQYF.

This chain connects TRBV6-5 to TRBJ1-2, with TRBD1 matching over 8 bases. V trimming: 2 bases; J trimming: 2 bases; junction bases outside the gene matches: 7. The CDR3 length is 16 residues. In germline, CDR1 is MNHEY, CDR2 SVGAGI. The CDR3 DNA reads TGTGCCAGCAGTTACCTTCCGCAGGGGGCGAACTATGGCTACACCTTC. It encodes CASSYLPQGANYGYTF.

CDR3 DNA: TGTGCCAGCAGTGAAAATATATGGCAGGGGGCCTACGAGCAGTACTTC. Its protein product is CASSENIWQGAYEQYF. The chain couples TRBV6-1 to TRBJ2-7; 7 bases fit TRBD1. The V gene's germline CDR1 is MNHNS and CDR2 SASEGT. CDR3 length equals 16 residues. Germline trimming cut 2 bases from V and 2 bases from J; bases unmatched to any gene: 9.

This chain joins TRBV25-1 and TRBJ1-5; 10 bases line up with TRBD1. V dropped 5 bases and J dropped 7; count of bases not matched to a gene: 5. The CDR3 loop spans 14 amino acids. In germline, CDR1 is MGHDK, CDR2 SYGVNS. This chain's CDR3 is CASSWGQGWQPQHF. DNA of the CDR3: TGTGCCAGCAGTTGGGGACAGGGGTGGCAGCCCCAGCATTTT. Full variable domain (missing parts from reference TRBV25-1 and TRBJ1-5): EADIYQTPRYLVIGTGKKITLECSQTMGHDKMYWYQQDPGMELHLIHYSYGVNSTEKGDLSSESTVSRIRTEHFPLTLESARPSHTSQYLCASSWGQGWQPQHFGDGTRLSIL.

This chain links TRBV28 with TRBJ2-7; D gene ambiguous. V was trimmed by 5 bases and J by 3 bases, leaving 11 bases between them. The V gene's germline CDR1 is MDHEN and CDR2 SYDVKM. The CDR3 loop spans 13 amino acids. The chain's CDR3 is CASSKWTGYEQYF. Here the CDR3 DNA reads TGTGCCAGCAGTAAATGGACCGGCTACGAGCAGTACTTC.

The chain carries TRBV6-1 and TRBJ2-1; 7 bases are shared with TRBD1. V dropped 7 bases and J dropped 6; count of bases not matched to a gene: 6. In germline, CDR1 is MNHNS, CDR2 SASEGT. CDR3 length: 13 amino acids. The CDR3 DNA sequence: TGTGCCAGCACCCCAGGGGGAAGCAATGAGCAGTTCTTC. Amino acid sequence: CASTPGGSNEQFF.

To note about this clone: A read error may account for a junction end that differs from germline. Other DNA sequences of this sample code for an identical CDR3. The chain's CDR3 is CASSNYNEQFF. The DNA for the CDR3 is TGTGCCAGCAGTAACTACAACGAGCAGTTCTTC. The genes are TRBV28 and TRBJ2-1; D uncertain. The CDR3 length is 11 residues. Germline V CDR1 and CDR2: MDHEN, SYDVKM.

Concerning this clone: At the DNA level, this CDR3 is encoded by other sequences in the same sample as well. The chain combines TRBV5-4 with TRBJ2-7, with 9 bases identical to TRBD1. Germline V gene sequence: CDR1 SGHNT, CDR2 YYREEE (reference sequence). The J segment lost 3 bases and the V segment lost 3 bases, leaving 4 bases of the junction unmatched. The CDR3 totals 14 residues. DNA for the CDR3: TGTGCCAGCAGCTCAGGACAGGGGCGCTACGAGCAGTACTTC. Translated: CASSSGQGRYEQYF.

This clone was seen only once. The rearrangement uses TRBV7-2 and TRBJ1-1, with D maybe TRBD1 (5 bases). The CDR3 length is 12 residues. Trimming cost V 5 bases and J 7 bases, with 11 bases left between them. In germline, CDR1 is SGHTA, CDR2 FQGNSA. The CDR3 region has the DNA TGTGCCAGCAGCCGGACACCTGGTGAAGCTTTCTTT. This translates into CASSRTPGEAFF.

A note on this clone: Other DNA variants within this sample encode the same CDR3. V gene TRBV6-5 combines with J gene TRBJ1-5; D unclear. The CDR3 extends over 13 amino acids. Germline-derived CDR1 and CDR2 are MNHEY and SVGAGI. Trimming shortened V by 8 bases and J by 0 bases, and 8 bases separated the two germline ends. The CDR3 spells CASSRYSNQPQHF. For the CDR3, the DNA is TGTGCCAGCTCCAGGTATAGCAATCAGCCCCAGCATTTT.

The gene calls are TRBV10-3 and TRBJ1-3; TRBD1 might be the D (6 bases). The CDR3 totals 15 residues. In germline, CDR1 is ENHRY, CDR2 SYGVKD. V was shortened by 3 bases and J by 3 bases, with 12 bases between the two germline ends. CDR3 nucleotides: TGTGCCATCAGTGAACAGGGAGCGGTTGGAAACACCATATATTTT. It specifies CAISEQGAVGNTIYF.